This T cell receptor (beta chain) was sequenced during a study of cytomegalovirus exposure and HLA in healthy donors. Donors consisted of healthy bone marrow donors. The donors, nominally healthy at sampling, likely had unrecorded immune exposures. Germline V lookup: CDR1 SGHNT, CDR2 YYREEE (reference sequence). V was pared by 3 bases and J by 0 bases, with 12 bases between. The CDR3 is 16 residues long. Whole-study findings and limits: Follow-up analysis later connected one missense variant in DCLRE1C with trimming of TCR beta V- and J-genes. According to the study, roughly 160 TCR beta chains were cytomegalovirus-associated.

Remarks on this clone: Its antigen is not known.

Primers: 60 Vbeta forward and 13 Jbeta reverse. Produced via immunoSEQ multiplex PCR; TCRdb's table is partial and in-frame only. This table has hundreds of thousands of clones, around 80% appearing once. The clonotype originates from a boy younger than 18 in good health and CMV-seronegative. V and J are TRBV5-4 and TRBJ2-2, with D unresolved. The specimen was PBMCs. CDR3 in amino acids: CASSSSINANTGELFF. The CDR3 DNA reads TGTGCCAGCAGCTCGTCTATAAACGCGAACACCGGGGAGCTGTTTTTT.